Given below is one T cell receptor beta chain in context. Data came from immunoSEQ multiplex PCR; TCRdb stores just in-frame clones and leaves some out. The data contain under 100,000 clones, about 97% of them singletons. The data are from a study of technical replicates of blood from several donors. CDR1 and CDR2 (germline): MDHEN, SYDVKM. The V end was cut by 2 bases, the J end by 1 base, with 2 bases between. The CDR3 sequence is 12 residues long. The V and J genes are TRBV28 and TRBJ1-1, with no clear D. The TCR was taken from a human donor in good health. Sequenced input: T cells isolated from PBMCs. The DNA for the CDR3 is TGTGCCAGCAGTTTACAGAACACTGAAGCTTTCTTT. This codes for CASSLQNTEAFF.